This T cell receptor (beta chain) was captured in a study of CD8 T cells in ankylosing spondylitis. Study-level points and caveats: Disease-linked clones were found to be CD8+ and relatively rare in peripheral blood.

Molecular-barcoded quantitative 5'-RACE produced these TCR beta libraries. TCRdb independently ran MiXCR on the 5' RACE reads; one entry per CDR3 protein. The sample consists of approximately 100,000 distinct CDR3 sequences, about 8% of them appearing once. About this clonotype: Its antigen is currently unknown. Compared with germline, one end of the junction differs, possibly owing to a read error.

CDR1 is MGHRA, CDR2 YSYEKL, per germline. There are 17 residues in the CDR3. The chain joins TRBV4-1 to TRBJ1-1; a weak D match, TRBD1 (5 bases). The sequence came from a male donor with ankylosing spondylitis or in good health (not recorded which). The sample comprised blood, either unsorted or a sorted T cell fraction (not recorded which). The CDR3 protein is CASSQEGDSRSHTETFF. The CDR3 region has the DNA TGCGCCAGCAGCCAAGAAGGCGACAGCAGGAGTCACACTGAAACTTTCTTT.